The source of this T cell receptor (beta chain) is a study of Ad26.COV2.S vaccination and SARS-CoV-2 variants. The overall study: COV1001, an Ad26.COV2.S trial, supplied this vaccine-arm donor. The authors gave Ad26.COV2.S intramuscularly, either once or twice 56 days apart.

Of note for this clone: Its antigen is still unknown.

Broader study findings: Ad26.COV2.S recipients had broader spike-specific TCRs (P = 0.0014).

Profiling relied on immunoSEQ multiplex PCR, and the TCRdb table lists in-frame clones only, not all of them. The sample comprises around 300,000 clones, 75% to 90% of which are singletons, and around 5% rests with the top ten. The germline gives CDR1 MNHEY, CDR2 SVGAGI. The CDR3 totals 14 residues. V shed 2 bases and J shed 4 bases, with 11 bases lying between them. Treatment reported: around 19 received Ad26.COV2.S at low or high dose, single or two shots; 5 received placebo; per-sample allocation not given. At day 63 after the first vaccine or placebo injection, samples were drawn. An Ad26 vector carrying the Wuhan-strain SARS-CoV-2 spike served as the vaccine.

This chain uses TRBV6-5 with TRBJ1-2; D may be TRBD1 (5 bases). The starting material was peripheral blood, obtained in a trial of Ad26.COV2.S vaccine versus placebo. This clonotype was obtained from a person between 18 and 60 years old who received the Ad26.COV2.S COVID-19 vaccine or a placebo. The DNA of the CDR3 is TGTGCCAGCAGTTACAGGGAGAGGGGCTATGGCTACACCTTC. Residues: CASSYRERGYGYTF.